This T cell receptor (beta chain) was observed in a study of Ad26.COV2.S vaccination and SARS-CoV-2 variants. TCRdb keeps only in-frame clones here, not all; method: immunoSEQ multiplex PCR. The sample holds around 320,000 clones; 86% are singletons and the top ten take approximately 2%. The CDR3 has 14 residues. Germline CDR1 SQVTM, CDR2 ANQGSEA. The V end lost 4 bases, the J end lost 0 bases, and 9 bases lay between the germline ends. Treatment noted: 15 to 20 received Ad26.COV2.S at low or high dose, single or two shots; five or six received placebo; per-sample allocation not given. Day 63 after the first injection of vaccine or placebo was the sampling time. Whoever gave the sample was an adult aged 18-55 years in Boston.

This receptor was taken from a person between 18 and 59 years old who received the Ad26.COV2.S COVID-19 vaccine or a placebo. The sample consisted of peripheral blood, taken in a trial of Ad26.COV2.S vaccine versus placebo. This chain connects TRBV29-1 to TRBJ1-4, with D possibly TRBD1 on 5 matching bases. The CDR3 DNA follows: TGCAGCGTTGCCCGGGGGGCAACTAATGAAAAACTGTTTTTT. As protein: CSVARGATNEKLFF.